A single sample gave rise to the 32 T cell receptor beta chains below, sequenced in a study of cytomegalovirus exposure and HLA in healthy donors. TCRdb's table, derived via immunoSEQ multiplex PCR, lists solely in-frame clones and lacks some. Of 300,000 to 450,000 clones listed, approximately 90% were seen once; the top ten hold approximately 0.86%. Sequencing was done on a sample of PBMCs. Receptors were obtained from a woman between 18 and 29 years old in good health and CMV-seronegative.

This clone was seen a handful of times. This chain joins TRBV2 and TRBJ1-2, with 7 bases matching TRBD1. Germline-derived CDR1 and CDR2 are SNHLY and FYNNEI. There are 13 residues in the CDR3. Unmatched junction bases numbered 8, after V lost 9 bases and J lost 4 bases. DNA for the CDR3: TGTGCCAGGGCGGGAGGACAGGTCTATGGCTACACCTTC. This gives the protein CARAGGQVYGYTF.

The chain joins TRBV30 to TRBJ2-5; TRBD1 agrees at 7 bases. The junction had 8 bases not matched to a gene; V was cut back by 5 bases and J by 5 bases. The CDR3 spans 13 residues. Germline V gene sequence: CDR1 GTSNPN, CDR2 SVGIG (reference sequence). DNA for the CDR3: TGTGCCTGGGCCCGACAGGGTGAGGAGACCCAGTACTTC. It specifies CAWARQGEETQYF.

This clone was recorded once. The V gene is TRBV6-5, the J gene TRBJ2-6; a weak D match, TRBD2 (5 bases). The CDR3 is 15 amino acids. The V gene's germline CDR1 is MNHEY and CDR2 SVGAGI. Trimming removed 6 bases from V and 4 bases from J, with 13 bases in between. CDR3 residues: CASSPRPGGANVLTF. The CDR3, as DNA: TGTGCCAGCAGCCCTCGTCCGGGGGGGGCCAACGTCCTGACTTTC.

This chain uses TRBV27 with TRBJ1-1; D is perhaps TRBD1 (6 bases). CDR1 and CDR2 from the germline V gene are MNHEY and SMNVEV (reference sequence). The CDR3 consists of 12 residues. Trimming pared 6 bases from V and 4 bases from J, leaving 9 bases between. The DNA of the CDR3 is TGTGCCAGCAGAGAGACAGGCACTGAAGCTTTCTTT. It translates to CASRETGTEAFF.

V and J are TRBV7-9 and TRBJ2-2, with D possibly matching TRBD2 (5 bases). This CDR3 contains 15 residues. The germline V gene encodes CDR1 SEHNR and CDR2 FQNEAQ (reference sequence). The V and J ends lost 5 bases and 3 bases respectively, with 13 bases between them. In DNA, the CDR3 is TGTGCCAGCAGCCCACTGAGGGAGTACACCGGGGAGCTGTTTTTT. It yields the protein CASSPLREYTGELFF.

V usage is TRBV27 and J usage is TRBJ2-7, with D perhaps matching TRBD2 (7 bases). CDR1 and CDR2 from the germline V gene are MNHEY and SMNVEV (reference sequence). The CDR3 covers 15 residues. The germline V and J ends were trimmed by 5 bases and 3 bases, with 17 bases remaining between them. For the CDR3, the DNA is TGTGCCAGCAGTAGGAGGGGGGGAGGAGGCTACGAGCAGTACTTC. This gives the protein CASSRRGGGGYEQYF.

The chain joins TRBV7-3 to TRBJ2-7; no firm D call. V lost 2 bases to trimming and J lost 4 bases, with 6 bases between them. The CDR3 is made up of 12 amino acids. Germline CDR1 reads SGHTA; CDR2 reads FQGTGA. CDR3 coding DNA: TGTGCCAGCAGCTTATTCCCATACGAGCAGTACTTC. Residues: CASSLFPYEQYF.

This clone was counted once. The CDR3 protein is CASSSGGTSSTDTQYF. The CDR3 coding sequence is TGTGCCAGCAGCTCCGGGGGGACCTCTTCCACAGATACGCAGTATTTT. The chain recombines TRBV5-4 with TRBJ2-3, with 7 nucleotides matching TRBD2. Germline CDR1 reads SGHNT; CDR2 reads YYREEE (reference sequence). Trimming cost V 3 bases and J 2 bases; bases outside gene matches: 9. This CDR3 has 16 amino acids.

Worth noting for this clone: It is unclear where the CDR3 begins or ends on the DNA, so no DNA is shown, and the CDR3 is as TCRdb lists it. This sequence joins TRBV28 and TRBJ1-5; the table's D gene call, TRBD1, was not cross checked with the DNA. Germline values: CDR1 MDHEN, CDR2 SYDVKM. Ends included, the CDR3 has 15 residues. This chain's CDR3 is CASILVRGYNQPQHF.

The V call is TRBV5-1, the J call TRBJ2-2; tentatively, D is TRBD2 (6 bases). Deletions cut 4 bases from V and 2 bases from J, with 21 bases between. The V gene's germline CDR1 is SGHRS and CDR2 YFSETQ. CDR3 length: 18 residues. CDR3 sequence (DNA): TGCGCCAGCAGCGGCCCCGGGGTGGGCGGGATAAACACCGGGGAGCTGTTTTTT. Translating gives CASSGPGVGGINTGELFF.

In nucleotides, the CDR3 is TGTGCCAGCAGGGAAATAAGGTTGACTAGCGGGGAAAACATTCAGTACTTC. It yields the protein CASREIRLTSGENIQYF. The V call is TRBV28, the J call TRBJ2-4, with 11 bases matching TRBD2. The CDR3 spans 17 residues. Looked up from germline, CDR1 is MDHEN and CDR2 is SYDVKM. J lost 5 bases, V lost 6 bases, and 12 bases had no gene match.

The rearrangement joins TRBV28 to TRBJ1-3; 8 bases match TRBD1. V trimming: 5 bases; J trimming: 4 bases; junction bases outside the gene matches: 7. The CDR3 has 15 residues. In germline, CDR1 is MDHEN, CDR2 SYDVKM. The CDR3 DNA reads as TGTGCCAGCAGTCCGCGGACAGGGTACGGAAACACCATATATTTT. Residues: CASSPRTGYGNTIYF.

The rearrangement joins TRBV19 to TRBJ2-1; 10 bases agree with TRBD2. Germline-derived CDR1 and CDR2 are LNHDA and SQIVND (reference sequence). The CDR3 loop spans 15 amino acids. V trimming: 3 bases; J trimming: 8 bases; junction bases outside the gene matches: 7. DNA for the CDR3: TGTGCCAGTAGTATTCTCCTAGCGGGGGAGGATGAGCAGTTCTTC. It encodes CASSILLAGEDEQFF.

The chain joins TRBV28 to TRBJ2-5, with TRBD2 matching over 9 bases. The trim removed 4 bases at V and 3 bases at J, leaving 9 bases unmatched. Germline CDR1 reads MDHEN; CDR2 reads SYDVKM. This CDR3 region has 16 residues. CDR3 residues: CASSCPRGGGEETQYF. The CDR3, as DNA: TGTGCCAGCAGTTGCCCTCGGGGCGGGGGGGAAGAGACCCAGTACTTC.

The V gene is TRBV28, the J gene TRBJ2-7; 7 bases line up with TRBD2. The CDR3 runs to 14 residues. V trimming: 3 bases; J trimming: 3 bases; junction bases outside the gene matches: 5. Germline V gene data show CDR1 as MDHEN and CDR2 as SYDVKM. The CDR3 DNA sequence: TGTGCCAGCAGTTTTCCCGGGGGGTACTACGAGCAGTACTTC. Its protein product is CASSFPGGYYEQYF.

This sequence joins TRBV7-2 and TRBJ1-3, with a weak D call TRBD1 (5 bases). V gave up 1 base and J gave up 2 bases, with 9 bases separating them. The CDR3 spans 15 residues. Germline CDR1 and CDR2: SGHTA and FQGNSA. The CDR3 sequence is CASSLELGPGNTIYF. The CDR3 bases are TGTGCCAGCAGCTTAGAGTTGGGGCCTGGAAACACCATATATTTT.

This sequence joins TRBV27 and TRBJ2-1; 10 nucleotides match TRBD2. V shed 3 bases and J 7 bases; nucleotides not matched to a gene: 12. The CDR3 is 17 residues long. Germline-derived CDR1 and CDR2 are MNHEY and SMNVEV (reference sequence). The DNA of the CDR3 is TGTGCCAGCAGTTTGAGGGTAGCGGGAGGTGGGGAGAATGAGCAGTTCTTC. Protein: CASSLRVAGGGENEQFF.

In its sample, this clone was seen once. The rearrangement uses TRBV30 and TRBJ2-7, with D possibly being TRBD1 (5 bases). Germline V gene data show CDR1 as GTSNPN and CDR2 as SVGIG (reference sequence). This CDR3 contains 13 residues. V lost 3 bases to trimming and J lost 0 bases, with 9 bases between them. The CDR3 loop is CAWSQGNSYEQYF. The CDR3 coding sequence is TGTGCCTGGAGCCAGGGAAACTCCTACGAGCAGTACTTC. The full variable domain, its missing parts supplied by reference TRBV30 and TRBJ2-7, is SQTIHQWPATLVQPVGSPLSLECTVEGTSNPNLYWYRQAAGRGLQLLFYSVGIGQISSEVPQNLSASRPQDRQFILSSKKLLLSDSGFYLCAWSQGNSYEQYFGPGTRLTVT.

This clone is a singleton in its sample. This rearrangement joins TRBV6-1 to TRBJ1-6; 8 positions agree with TRBD1. This CDR3 comprises 15 residues. V gave up 2 bases and J gave up 9 bases; unmatched junction bases: 6. From germline, CDR1 is MNHNS and CDR2 SASEGT. The CDR3 coding sequence is TGTGCCAGCAGTGAACCAAGGACAGGGATTTCACCCCTCCACTTT. It yields the protein CASSEPRTGISPLHF.

The V call is TRBV13, the J call TRBJ1-6, with 7 nucleotides matching TRBD1. The CDR3 is 16 residues long. Per germline, CDR1 PRHDT and CDR2 FYEKMQ (reference sequence). Trimming cost V 5 bases and J 5 bases; bases outside gene matches: 9. The CDR3 DNA follows: TGTGCCAGCAGCCCCCCGACAGGGCCCCATAATTCACCCCTCCACTTT. Translation gives CASSPPTGPHNSPLHF.

The chain employs TRBV14 and TRBJ2-7; no firm D call. Per germline, CDR1 SGHDN and CDR2 FVKESK. With 6 bases removed from V and 2 bases from J, the gap between germline ends came to 11 bases. CDR3 length: 13 residues. Here the CDR3 DNA reads TGTGCCAGCAGTCACAGAGCTGCCTACGAGCAGTACTTC. Its translation is CASSHRAAYEQYF.

J is TRBJ1-1 and V is TRBV4-1; D is possibly TRBD1 (5 bases). Trimming removed 8 bases from V and 0 bases from J, with 16 bases in between. The CDR3 is 15 residues long. Germline V gene data show CDR1 as MGHRA and CDR2 as YSYEKL. The CDR3 DNA follows: TGCGCCAGCCGTCGGAGTCCGGGGGTGAACACTGAAGCTTTCTTT. Protein product: CASRRSPGVNTEAFF.

The V gene is TRBV19, the J gene TRBJ1-6; no clear D. Trimming stripped 5 bases from V and 7 bases from J, with 12 bases between. The CDR3 consists of 14 residues. CDR1 is LNHDA and CDR2 is SQIVND in the germline V gene (reference sequence). CDR3 bases: TGTGCCAGTAGTGTAGCCAGTGGCAATTCACCCCTCCACTTT. Amino acid sequence: CASSVASGNSPLHF.

This clone was seen more than once but under ten times. The chain links TRBV30 to TRBJ1-2; 8 bases fit TRBD1. From germline, CDR1 is GTSNPN and CDR2 SVGIG (reference sequence). V dropped 4 bases and J dropped 4; count of bases not matched to a gene: 8. The CDR3 runs to 14 residues. DNA of the CDR3: TGTGCCTGGACCCTCGGACAGGGCGCCTATGGCTACACCTTC. Translation: CAWTLGQGAYGYTF.

The V and J genes are TRBV28 and TRBJ1-5; tentatively, D is TRBD1 (5 bases). Trimming took 4 bases from V and 0 from J, leaving 10 bases between them. Germline values: CDR1 MDHEN, CDR2 SYDVKM. This CDR3 contains 15 residues. CDR3 loop: CASSYRGGSNQPQHF. CDR3 coding DNA: TGTGCCAGCAGTTACCGGGGGGGTAGCAATCAGCCCCAGCATTTT. The variable domain in full, completed from reference TRBV28 and TRBJ1-5, reads DVKVTQSSRYLVKRTGEKVFLECVQDMDHENMFWYRQDPGLGLRLIYFSYDVKMKEKGDIPEGYSVSREKKERFSLILESASTNQTSMYLCASSYRGGSNQPQHFGDGTRLSIL.

This chain connects TRBV13 to TRBJ2-7; D might be TRBD2 (5 bases). Trimming removed 1 base from V and 5 bases from J, with 12 bases in between. This CDR3 has 14 residues. Germline V gene lookup returns CDR1 PRHDT and CDR2 FYEKMQ (reference sequence). The CDR3 coding sequence is TGTGCCAGCAGCTTAGCCGCGCGGGTCCACGAGCAGTACTTC. Amino acid sequence: CASSLAARVHEQYF.

The CDR3 coding sequence is TGTGCCAGCAGCCCATATGCCGGGAACACTGAAGCTTTCTTT. This encodes CASSPYAGNTEAFF. The chain couples TRBV11-2 to TRBJ1-1, with unresolved D. V lost 5 bases and J 1 base, leaving 11 bases between the germline ends. Germline V lookup: CDR1 SGHAT, CDR2 FQNNGV. This CDR3 has 14 amino acids.

V gene TRBV7-8 combines with J gene TRBJ2-7, with 9 positions matching TRBD2. There are 14 residues in the CDR3. In germline, CDR1 is SGHVS, CDR2 FQNEAQ. Trimming removed 6 bases from V and 3 bases from J; junction bases left unmatched: 6. CDR3 in amino acids: CASSLAGTVYEQYF. CDR3 nucleotide sequence: TGTGCCAGCAGTCTAGCGGGAACGGTCTACGAGCAGTACTTC.

The chain uses TRBV5-4 and TRBJ2-3; no firm D call. V dropped 4 bases and J dropped 0 bases, with 6 bases sitting between them. CDR3 length: 13 amino acids. Germline-derived CDR1 and CDR2 are SGHNT and YYREEE (reference sequence). CDR3: CASSPTSTDTQYF. For the CDR3, the DNA is TGTGCCAGCAGCCCCACTAGCACAGATACGCAGTATTTT.

V and J are TRBV28 and TRBJ1-1; D unresolved. The germline V and J ends were trimmed by 2 bases and 2 bases, with 6 bases remaining between them. This CDR3 is 13 amino acids long. The V gene's germline CDR1 is MDHEN and CDR2 SYDVKM. CDR3 protein: CASSLQVNTEAFF. The CDR3 nucleotides read TGTGCCAGCAGTTTACAGGTTAACACTGAAGCTTTCTTT. Looking up the rest from reference TRBV28 and TRBJ1-1 gives the full variable domain: DVKVTQSSRYLVKRTGEKVFLECVQDMDHENMFWYRQDPGLGLRLIYFSYDVKMKEKGDIPEGYSVSREKKERFSLILESASTNQTSMYLCASSLQVNTEAFFGQGTRLTVV.

This chain links TRBV9 with TRBJ2-3; 7 nucleotides agree with TRBD2. Germline CDR1 reads SGDLS; CDR2 reads YYNGEE. The CDR3 sequence is 14 residues long. J gave up 2 bases and V 3 bases, and 3 bases lay outside the gene matches. CDR3 nucleotides: TGTGCCAGCAGCGGGGACTACCCCACAGATACGCAGTATTTT. This gives the protein CASSGDYPTDTQYF.

The gene calls are TRBV7-9 and TRBJ1-6, with D tentatively TRBD1 (5 bases). The CDR3 length is 16 residues. Germline CDR1 and CDR2: SEHNR and FQNEAQ (reference sequence). Trimming took 2 bases from V and 6 from J, leaving 14 bases between them. CDR3: CASSLSLGGSNSPLHF. CDR3 DNA sequence: TGTGCCAGCAGCTTATCACTGGGGGGAAGTAATTCACCCCTCCACTTT.